This T cell receptor beta chain came from a study of blood T cell repertoires in COVID-19. Turning to the study itself: The United States, Italy and Spain were the sources of the acute and convalescent COVID-19 samples.

Source study methods: Amplified reference gene primers provided the basis for estimating nucleated cell counts. Clones were sequenced by immunoSEQ multiplex PCR, and TCRdb holds only the in-frame ones, with some missing. From that table come the V and J calls and clone size; the DNA was used to work out D and trimming. The table includes about 280,000 clones, over 75% detected once. Germline loops: CDR1 SGHTA, CDR2 FQGNSA. Trimming took 5 bases from V and 4 from J, leaving 15 bases between them. The CDR3 runs 15 residues. The count of this clone is one. This clonotype was sampled from a human donor in a cohort sampled during active COVID-19. This chain connects TRBV7-2 to TRBJ2-4, with D unresolved. The sequenced sample was peripheral blood. The DNA for the CDR3 is TGTGCCAGCAGCCCCCACCTGTCCGGGAAAAACATTCAGTACTTC. It codes for CASSPHLSGKNIQYF.